Listed here are 3 T cell receptor beta chains from one sample, sequenced in a study of identical twins' blood T cells. TCRdb ran MiXCR on the 5' RACE reads and lists one entry per CDR3 protein. The repertoire holds fewer than 450,000 distinct CDR3 sequences, with over 25% as singletons. Source material: PBMCs. All receptors come from a woman aged 18-50 years in good health.

This clonotype was observed a few times. The chain carries TRBV20-1 and TRBJ2-2, with no clear D. The CDR3 sequence is 15 residues long. Trimming took 2 bases from V and 1 from J, leaving 11 bases between them. Germline-derived CDR1 and CDR2 are DFQATT and SNEGSKA (reference sequence). CDR3 nucleotides: TGCAGTGCTAGAAACAGCCAGGAGAACACCGGGGAGCTGTTTTTT. Translation: CSARNSQENTGELFF.

In this sample, this clonotype turned up a few times. V usage is TRBV5-1 and J usage is TRBJ2-2; 8 bases fit TRBD2. The CDR3 consists of 17 residues. Germline V CDR1 and CDR2: SGHRS, YFSETQ. J was trimmed by 5 bases and V by 3 bases; bases with no gene match: 12. This chain's CDR3 is CASSSNLAGRGTGELFF. CDR3 DNA: TGCGCCAGCAGCTCCAATTTAGCGGGACGCGGGACCGGGGAGCTGTTTTTT.

The chain carries TRBV6-1 and TRBJ1-5; D ambiguous. V was clipped by 6 bases and J by 5 bases, with 8 bases between them. This CDR3 comprises 12 residues. Germline V lookup: CDR1 MNHNS, CDR2 SASEGT. In DNA, the CDR3 is TGTGCCAGCAGGCTGACCCATCAGCCCCAGCATTTT. Amino acids: CASRLTHQPQHF.